These T cell receptor beta chains were read from a single sample in a study of blood T cell repertoires in COVID-19. Profiled with immunoSEQ multiplex PCR; TCRdb holds only in-frame clones, not every one. This repertoire shows around 100,000 clones, about nine tenths found once; its top ten account for over 2%. Input material: peripheral blood. The receptor set was obtained from a man aged 45-60 years with active COVID-19. Both conserved end residues are part of each CDR3.

length,J,V,CDR3
18,TRBJ2-1,TRBV4-2,CASSQDYAGLAGGNEQFF
12,TRBJ1-5,TRBV30,CAWSSAVQPQHF
11,TRBJ2-1,TRBV5-5,CASSLLNEQFF
12,TRBJ2-2,TRBV19,CASKGVPGELFF
16,TRBJ1-2,TRBV7-2,CASSLDSGTGSLGYTF
14,TRBJ1-1,TRBV4-1,CASSPGQMNTEAFF
15,TRBJ2-7,TRBV19,CASSIQFGPPYEQYF
17,TRBJ1-6,TRBV6-6,CASSPTSGQVYNSPLHF
15,TRBJ1-1,TRBV15,CATSREAGQTTEAFF
15,TRBJ1-3,TRBV6-5,CASLRQVYSGNTIYF
17,TRBJ2-1,TRBV14,CASSQEWSGQGRNEQFF
15,TRBJ1-2,TRBV3-1/TRBV3-2,CASSQDQGFSYGYTF
15,TRBJ2-1,TRBV7-2,CASSLGSGVNNEQFF
16,TRBJ1-2,TRBV5-1,CASSLAGGAANYGYTF
14,TRBJ1-1,TRBV7-2,CASSWGDANTEAFF
13,TRBJ2-5,TRBV11-2,CASSRGVQETQYF
15,TRBJ2-2,TRBV7-9,CASSLEQVYTGELFF
16,TRBJ1-2,TRBV7-3,CASSLGPGTGQNDYTF
15,TRBJ1-3,TRBV6-1,CASSEFVISGNTIYF
15,TRBJ1-3,TRBV7-9,CASSLGPGSGNTIYF
12,TRBJ2-1,TRBV24-1,CATSDFGNEQFF
14,TRBJ1-3,TRBV7-8,CASSLGTGSNTIYF
14,TRBJ2-4,TRBV6-6,CATIDRVGQNIQYF
13,TRBJ2-5,TRBV5-4,CASSGQAPETQYF
15,TRBJ2-3,TRBV6-5,CASRPDRGYRDTQYF
15,TRBJ2-3,TRBV13,CASSLQGAMTDTQYF
15,TRBJ1-6,TRBV18,CASSRLDNKNSPLHF
14,TRBJ2-1,TRBV5-1,CASKAHKGNNEQFF
15,TRBJ2-3,TRBV6-5,CASSYSRARADTQYF
14,TRBJ2-2,TRBV29-1,CSVGQGAETGELFF
14,TRBJ1-3,TRBV11-3,CASSLGTAGNTIYF
14,TRBJ2-2,TRBV11-3,CASSFRLNTGELFF
12,TRBJ2-1,TRBV5-1,CASSPGQGEQFF
15,TRBJ2-2,TRBV18,CATTLLAANTGELFF
14,TRBJ1-2,TRBV6-5,CASSYSRQGVAYTF
16,TRBJ2-1,TRBV11-2,CASSQNLAGAYNEQFF
15,TRBJ1-1,TRBV9,CASSVDRVGNTEAFF
18,TRBJ2-6,TRBV5-4,CASSSTGQGYSGANVLTF
15,TRBJ2-2,TRBV7-2,CASSFISVDTGELFF
13,TRBJ1-5,TRBV19,CASRGQGAQPQHF
13,TRBJ2-4,TRBV19,CASSLDRSNIQYF
13,TRBJ1-2,TRBV30,CAWSIGINYGYTF
12,TRBJ1-2,TRBV6-5,CASSSGTGGNTF
13,TRBJ1-2,TRBV5-1,CASSLDRDGSYTF
16,TRBJ2-2,TRBV6-4,CASSALAGGNTGELFF
13,TRBJ1-1,TRBV29-1,CSVLPGQVTEAFF
13,TRBJ1-2,TRBV4-1,CASSQEENYGYTF
16,TRBJ1-6,TRBV11-2,CASSLAPTGVNSPLHF
15,TRBJ1-1,TRBV19,CASSITAGWYTEAFF
16,TRBJ2-1,TRBV5-1,CASSGSSGNAYNEQFF
15,TRBJ2-5,TRBV7-2,CASSLVEGGLETQYF